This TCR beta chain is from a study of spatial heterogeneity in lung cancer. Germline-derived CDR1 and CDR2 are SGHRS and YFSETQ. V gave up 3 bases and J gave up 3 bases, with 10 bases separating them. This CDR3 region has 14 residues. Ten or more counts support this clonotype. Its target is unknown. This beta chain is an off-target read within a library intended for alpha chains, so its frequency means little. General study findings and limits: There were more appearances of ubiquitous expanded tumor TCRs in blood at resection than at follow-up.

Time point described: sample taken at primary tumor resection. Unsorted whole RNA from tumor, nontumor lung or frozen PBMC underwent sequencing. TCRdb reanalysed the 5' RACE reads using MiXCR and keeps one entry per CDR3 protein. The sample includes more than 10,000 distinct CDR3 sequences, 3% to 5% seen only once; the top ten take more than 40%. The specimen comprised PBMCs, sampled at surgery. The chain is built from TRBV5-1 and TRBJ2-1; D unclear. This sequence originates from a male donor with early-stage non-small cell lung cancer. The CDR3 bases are TGCGCCAGCAGCTCGGCGGCGAACTACAATGAGCAGTTCTTC. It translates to CASSSAANYNEQFF.